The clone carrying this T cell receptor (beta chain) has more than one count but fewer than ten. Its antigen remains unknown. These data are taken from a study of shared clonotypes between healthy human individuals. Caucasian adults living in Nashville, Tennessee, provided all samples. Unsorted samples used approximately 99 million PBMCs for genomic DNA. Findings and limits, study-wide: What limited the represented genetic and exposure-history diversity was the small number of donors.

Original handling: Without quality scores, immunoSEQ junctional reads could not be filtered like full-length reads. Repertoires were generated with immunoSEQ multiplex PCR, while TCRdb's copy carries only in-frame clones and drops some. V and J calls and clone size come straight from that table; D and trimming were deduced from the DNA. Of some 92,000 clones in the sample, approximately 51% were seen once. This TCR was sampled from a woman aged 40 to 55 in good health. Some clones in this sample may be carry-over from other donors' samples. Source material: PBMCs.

The CDR3 DNA follows: TGTGCCAGCGGTGGGGGACAGGGCAACACTGAAGCTTTCTTT. This gives the protein CASGGGQGNTEAFF. The J gene is TRBJ1-1, the V gene TRBV28; TRBD1 agrees at 9 bases. The CDR3 runs 14 residues. From germline, CDR1 is MDHEN and CDR2 SYDVKM. V was pared by 8 bases and J by 2 bases, with 6 bases of the junction left unmatched. The full variable domain, its missing parts supplied by reference TRBV28 and TRBJ1-1, is DVKVTQSSRYLVKRTGEKVFLECVQDMDHENMFWYRQDPGLGLRLIYFSYDVKMKEKGDIPEGYSVSREKKERFSLILESASTNQTSMYLCASGGGQGNTEAFFGQGTRLTVV.